The 3 T cell receptor beta chains below all came from one sample that was sequenced in a study of blood T cell repertoires in COVID-19. TCRdb's table, derived via immunoSEQ multiplex PCR, lists solely in-frame clones and lacks some. The sample consists of approximately 300,000 clones, about 84% of them appearing once. The specimen was peripheral blood. The receptors shown here come from a woman aged 45-59 years with acute or convalescent COVID-19.

The chain carries TRBV10-3 and TRBJ2-5, with 8 bases identical to TRBD1. This CDR3 has 12 amino acids. Trimming removed 6 bases from V and 5 bases from J; junction bases left unmatched: 2. From germline, CDR1 is ENHRY and CDR2 SYGVKD. For the CDR3, the DNA is TGTGCCATCAGCCGACAGGGGGAGACCCAGTACTTC. Translated, it gives CAISRQGETQYF.

This sequence joins TRBV9 and TRBJ1-1; D is uncertain. This CDR3 has 13 residues. V dropped 0 bases and J dropped 7 bases, with 10 bases sitting between them. The germline V gene has CDR1 SGDLS and CDR2 YYNGEE. Here the CDR3 reads CASSVAGFGEAFF. The CDR3, as DNA: TGTGCCAGCAGCGTAGCGGGATTCGGTGAAGCTTTCTTT. Complete variable domain (other parts from reference TRBV9 and TRBJ1-1): DSGVTQTPKHLITATGQRVTLRCSPRSGDLSVYWYQQSLDQGLQFLIQYYNGEERAKGNILERFSAQQFPDLHSELNLSSLELGDSALYFCASSVAGFGEAFFGQGTRLTVV.

This clone was counted between two and nine times. The chain combines TRBV11-3 with TRBJ2-5; 8 bases fit TRBD1. Germline CDR1 and CDR2: SGHNT and YENEEA. Trimming cost V 5 bases and J 5 bases; bases outside gene matches: 7. The CDR3 is made up of 14 amino acids. For the CDR3, the DNA is TGTGCCAGCAGCGTAGGCGACAGGGGCGAGACCCAGTACTTC. Amino acid sequence: CASSVGDRGETQYF.